This TCR beta chain was observed in a study of cytomegalovirus exposure and HLA in healthy donors. The wider study: Within an early data release were tens of millions of unique TCRs drawn from HLA-typed donors. Falling in the Caucasian-associated ancestry cluster were approximately 86% of around 370 genotyped donors.

As for this clone: Its specificity is not known.

Study findings and constraints: In an earlier analysis, productive rearrangement rates for most beta V segments clustered near 87% or 30%.

Amplification used 60 Vbeta primers and 13 Jbeta primers. Repertoires were generated with immunoSEQ multiplex PCR, while TCRdb's copy carries only in-frame clones and drops some. Here the sample spans about 160,000 clones, approximately 85% being singletons. Germline CDR1 reads MNHEY; CDR2 reads SVGAGI. Trimming stripped 1 base from V and 5 bases from J, with 11 bases between. The CDR3 extends over 14 amino acids. The chain uses TRBV6-5 and TRBJ2-5; maybe TRBD2 (6 bases). The source material was PBMCs. The receptor was derived from a girl aged 2 to 10 in good health and CMV-seropositive. The DNA of the CDR3 is TGTGCCAGCAGTTACTTGGCGGGGTATGAGACCCAGTACTTC. Protein product: CASSYLAGYETQYF.